This passage covers 9 T cell receptor beta chains from one sample sequenced in a study of patients and donors after allogeneic stem cell transplantation. TCRdb reprocessed the RT-PCR reads via MiXCR and lists one record per CDR3 protein. Altogether about 31,000 distinct CDR3 sequences are present, around 7% being singletons, with the ten largest covering about a third. Sample: blood, either unsorted or a sorted T cell fraction (not recorded which). Receptors were obtained from a human donor who was either an allogeneic HSCT recipient or a stem cell or donor lymphocyte infusion donor (not recorded which). It is not recorded whose cells these are; they may come from a transplant donor.

Ten or more counts support this clonotype. The rearrangement joins TRBV4-2 to TRBJ2-4; tentatively, D is TRBD2 (6 bases). Germline loops: CDR1 LGHNA, CDR2 YNFKEQ. Trimming left V 1 base short and J 3 bases short, with 16 bases between. CDR3 length: 17 residues. The CDR3 here is CASSQGYGGFGKNIQYF. The CDR3 nucleotides read TGTGCCAGCAGCCAAGGTTACGGGGGATTTGGCAAAAACATTCAGTACTTC.

The chain combines TRBV28 with TRBJ2-3, with 7 bases matching TRBD2. The CDR3 totals 16 residues. The junction had 11 bases not matched to a gene; V was cut back by 5 bases and J by 3 bases. The germline gives CDR1 MDHEN, CDR2 SYDVKM. CDR3 coding DNA: TGTGCCAGCAGTACTGGTGTGGTCGGGAGGACAGATACGCAGTATTTT. Residues: CASSTGVVGRTDTQYF.

This clonotype was detected many times. This chain uses TRBV7-3 with TRBJ1-1, with D uncertain. This CDR3 contains 13 residues. The ends were cut back, 0 bases at V and 1 base at J, with 3 bases in the middle. The V gene's germline CDR1 is SGHTA and CDR2 FQGTGA. This CDR3 is CASSLTRNTEAFF. CDR3 DNA: TGTGCCAGCAGCTTAACACGGAACACTGAAGCTTTCTTT.

This clonotype is labeled medium-sized. V gene TRBV7-9 combines with J gene TRBJ2-1, with TRBD2 matching over 9 bases. CDR1 and CDR2 (germline): SEHNR, FQNEAQ (reference sequence). The CDR3 is 13 residues long. V dropped 7 bases and J dropped 7; count of bases not matched to a gene: 5. In nucleotides, the CDR3 is TGTGCCAGCACTTTCACTAGCGGGAATGAGCAGTTCTTC. It yields the protein CASTFTSGNEQFF.

There are many counts of this clonotype. V is TRBV18 and J is TRBJ1-2; D gene unclear. The CDR3 consists of 15 residues. Germline V gives CDR1 KGHSH, CDR2 LQKENI. V gave up 0 bases and J gave up 2 bases, with 10 bases separating them. DNA of the CDR3: TGTGCCAGCTCACCACCGCAACAGAGCAACTATGGCTACACCTTC. It codes for CASSPPQQSNYGYTF. Full variable domain (remainder filled in from reference TRBV18 and TRBJ1-2): NAGVMQNPRHLVRRRGQEARLRCSPMKGHSHVYWYRQLPEEGLKFMVYLQKENIIDESGMPKERFSAEFPKEGPSILRIQQVVRGDSAAYFCASSPPQQSNYGYTFGSGTRLTVV.

This clonotype came up many times. This chain uses TRBV12-3 or TRBV12-4 with TRBJ1-4; a weak D match, TRBD1 (5 bases). This CDR3 contains 12 residues. Trimming cost V 6 bases and J 10 bases, with 12 bases left between them. CDR3 nucleotide sequence: TGTGCCAGCAGATCTGAAAGGGGAAAACTGTTTTTT. Translated: CASRSERGKLFF.

This clonotype has ten or more counts. In DNA, the CDR3 is TGCGCCAGCAGCCCGGTGTTCGGGGCTCATGGCTACACCTTC. Translation: CASSPVFGAHGYTF. This sequence joins TRBV4-3 and TRBJ1-2, with a possible D match to TRBD1 (5 bases). This CDR3 is built from 14 residues. The germline gives CDR1 LGHNA, CDR2 YSLEER. The V and J ends lost 4 bases and 6 bases respectively, with 15 bases between them.

This clonotype was counted many times. The chain uses TRBV27 and TRBJ1-1; 7 bases are shared with TRBD1. CDR3 length: 14 residues. Germline trimming cut 5 bases from V and 5 bases from J; bases unmatched to any gene: 8. Germline V gene sequence: CDR1 MNHEY, CDR2 SMNVEV (reference sequence). CDR3 in DNA: TGTGCCAGCAGTCACCAGGGGGTTGGGACTGAAGCTTTCTTT. Its protein is CASSHQGVGTEAFF.

The chain couples TRBV7-2 to TRBJ1-1, with D perhaps matching TRBD1 (6 bases). CDR1 and CDR2 from the germline V gene are SGHTA and FQGNSA. The CDR3 loop spans 16 amino acids. V lost 7 bases and J 2 bases, leaving 20 bases between the germline ends. CDR3 in amino acids: CASTKRMPQGNTEAFF. In nucleotides, the CDR3 is TGTGCCAGCACCAAGCGGATGCCACAGGGTAACACTGAAGCTTTCTTT.